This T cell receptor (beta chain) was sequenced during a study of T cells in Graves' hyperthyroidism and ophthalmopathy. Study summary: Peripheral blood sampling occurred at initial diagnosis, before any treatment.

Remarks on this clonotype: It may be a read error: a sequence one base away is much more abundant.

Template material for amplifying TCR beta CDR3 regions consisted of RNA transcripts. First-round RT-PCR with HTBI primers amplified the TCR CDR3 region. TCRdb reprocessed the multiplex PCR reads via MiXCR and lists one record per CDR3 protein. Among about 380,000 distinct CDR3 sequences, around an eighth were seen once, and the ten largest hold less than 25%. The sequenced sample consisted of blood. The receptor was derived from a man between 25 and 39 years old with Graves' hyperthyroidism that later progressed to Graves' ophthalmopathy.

CDR3 protein: CSGRQAMGERLFF. The CDR3 DNA follows: TGCAGCGGCCGACAGGCGATGGGTGAAAGACTGTTTTTT. This chain connects TRBV29-1 to TRBJ1-4; possible D gene TRBD1, 6 bases. CDR3 length: 13 amino acids. The germline V gene has CDR1 SQVTM and CDR2 ANQGSEA.